The rows below give T cell receptor beta chains drawn from one sample of a study of OX40 agonist ivuxolimab in advanced cancers. Here immunoSEQ multiplex PCR was the method, and the copy in TCRdb shows in-frame clones only, minus some. The data hold approximately 77,000 clones, with around 90% observed a single time. The sequencing used CD4+ or CD8+ T cells sorted from blood, collected in a trial of the OX40 agonist ivuxolimab. The receptors originated from an adult with an advanced solid tumor such as melanoma, head and neck, liver or kidney cancer. CDR3s include the opening cysteine and the closing phenylalanine or tryptophan. The D gene is left open where the match is weak. The size entry is marked missing in some rows and otherwise reads once, few, many or a size class.

>-|TRBV6-1|TRBJ1-5|TRBD1
TGTGCCAGCAGTGAATTATGGACAGGGAGGCAGCCCCAGCATTTT
CASSELWTGRQPQHF
>once|TRBV7-2|TRBJ2-2|-
TGTGCCAGCAGCATCCTCCAGGGTGCCGGGGAGCTGTTTTTT
CASSILQGAGELFF
>-|TRBV19|TRBJ2-4|TRBD1
TGTGCCAGTAGAAATGCCCGTGGACAGGGGAACATTCAGTACTTC
CASRNARGQGNIQYF
>once|TRBV18|TRBJ2-7|TRBD1
TGTGCCAGCTCACGCGGTCCCCACAGGGGCGAGCAGTACTTC
CASSRGPHRGEQYF
>-|TRBV28|TRBJ1-2|-
TGTGCCAGCGGGGGGCGTCTCCGTGGCTACACCTTC
CASGGRLRGYTF
>-|TRBV28|TRBJ2-7|TRBD1
TGTGCCAGCAGTTTGACAGGGATTACCGCCTACGAGCAGTACTTC
CASSLTGITAYEQYF
>-|TRBV4-1|TRBJ2-5|-
TGCGCCAGCAGCCTCTCAGGGGGGCTGTACCAAGAGACCCAGTACTTC
CASSLSGGLYQETQYF
>-|TRBV7-9|TRBJ2-2|-
TGTGCCAGCAGCCCCTCGCCCGGGGAGCTGTTTTTT
CASSPSPGELFF
>-|TRBV2|TRBJ2-7|-
TGTGCCAGCAGGGCAGGGTCTTCTTCCTACGAGCAGTACTTC
CASRAGSSSYEQYF
>-|TRBV27|TRBJ1-5|-
TGTGCCAGCAGTTTATCATCCGAGGCAAATCAGCCCCAGCATTTT
CASSLSSEANQPQHF
>-|TRBV7-5|TRBJ1-1|-
TGTGCCAGAAGCTTCCGTCAGGGGGACACTGAAGCTTTCTTT
CARSFRQGDTEAFF
>few|TRBV18|TRBJ2-7|-
TGTGCCAGCTCACCTCTGGACCGGAACGAGCAGTACTTC
CASSPLDRNEQYF
>-|TRBV9|TRBJ2-1|-
TGTGCCAGCAGCGTAGCCCCACCCGCCCATGAGCAGTTCTTC
CASSVAPPAHEQFF
>-|TRBV28|TRBJ1-4|-
TGTGCCAGCAGAAACGAGGGGGCAACTAATGAAAAACTGTTTTTT
CASRNEGATNEKLFF
>-|TRBV6-1|TRBJ2-2|-
TGTGCCAGCAGTCCCGATTTGACCGGGGAGCTGTTTTTT
CASSPDLTGELFF
>-|TRBV5-1|TRBJ2-7|TRBD1
TGCGCCAGCAGCGGGGGACAGGGGAAATTCTACGAGCAGTACTTC
CASSGGQGKFYEQYF
>-|TRBV5-1|TRBJ2-7|TRBD2
TGCGCCAGCAGCTTGGGACTAGCGGGAGGTTCCTACGAGCAGTACTTC
CASSLGLAGGSYEQYF
>-|TRBV27|TRBJ1-4|TRBD1
TGTGCCAGCAGTTTACAGGGGGCGCTTTCTAGTGAAAAACTGTTTTTT
CASSLQGALSSEKLFF
>-|TRBV5-6|TRBJ2-2|-
TGTGCCAGCAGCTCCGTTACCGGGGAGCTGTTTTTT
CASSSVTGELFF
>-|TRBV11-2|TRBJ2-1|TRBD2
TGTGCCAGCAGCATCCGATCTAGCGGGGGATACAATGAGCAGTTCTTC
CASSIRSSGGYNEQFF
>-|TRBV9|TRBJ2-1|-
TGTGCCAGCAGCCTCTCCGGGACTTATTCCTACAATGAGCAGTTCTTC
CASSLSGTYSYNEQFF
>-|TRBV10-1|TRBJ2-4|-
TGCGCCAGCAGTGACTCACCGACCCTAGCCAAAAACATTCAGTACTTC
CASSDSPTLAKNIQYF
>-|TRBV19|TRBJ2-6|TRBD1
TGTGCCAGTAGTATCTTGGGACAGGGAGTGTCTGGGGCCAACGTCCTGACTTTC
CASSILGQGVSGANVLTF
>-|TRBV6-5|TRBJ1-4|TRBD1
TGTGCCAGCAGTGACGGACAGGGTGTAGGGAAACTGTTTTTT
CASSDGQGVGKLFF
>-|TRBV7-9|TRBJ2-5|-
TGTGCCAGCAGCTTACTCGGACTACCGCAAGAGACCCAGTACTTC
CASSLLGLPQETQYF
>-|TRBV28|TRBJ2-5|-
TGTGCCAGCACCCCACATTTAGAACAGTGGCGGAAGACCCAGTACTTC
CASTPHLEQWRKTQYF
>-|TRBV10-3|TRBJ2-7|TRBD2
TGTGCCATTACGACTAGCGGGAGAACCTACGAGCAGTACTTC
CAITTSGRTYEQYF
>-|TRBV18|TRBJ2-5|-
TGTGCCAGCTCACCACCTCCCAGCGGAGAGACCCAGTACTTC
CASSPPPSGETQYF
>once|TRBV6-5|TRBJ2-3|TRBD1
TGTGCCAGCAGTGTACAGGGGGTTAGCACAGATACGCAGTATTTT
CASSVQGVSTDTQYF
>once|TRBV14|TRBJ2-5|-
TGTGCCAGCAGCCAGAATCGGGACCAAGAGACCCAGTACTTC
CASSQNRDQETQYF